A selection of T cell receptor beta chains follows, all from one sample in a study of blood T cell repertoires in COVID-19. Sequencing used immunoSEQ multiplex PCR; TCRdb keeps in-frame clones, though not all of them. The sample includes 250,000 to 300,000 clones, about 68% of them seen just once. The sequencing sample was made of peripheral blood. Every receptor here comes from a woman aged 80 or older with acute or convalescent COVID-19. Each CDR3 is given with its conserved first and last residue. D genes are given only for firm matches. Expanded clones get a size class; other rows say once, few or many, or leave the size out.

j_call | d_call | clone_size | v_call | cdr3_aa | cdr3_nt
TRBJ1-2 | NA | NA | TRBV20-1 | CSAGGDYTNYGYTF | TGCAGTGCTGGTGGGGACTATACTAACTATGGCTACACCTTC
TRBJ1-1 | TRBD1 | few | TRBV5-1 | CASSLDRVGTEAFF | TGCGCCAGCAGCCTGGACAGGGTAGGGACTGAAGCTTTCTTT
TRBJ1-5 | NA | NA | TRBV19 | CASTPTNRLSQPQHF | TGTGCCAGTACCCCCACGAACAGGCTCAGTCAGCCCCAGCATTTT
TRBJ2-6 | NA | NA | TRBV3-1/TRBV3-2 | CASSAQNSGANVLTF | TGTGCCAGCAGCGCCCAGAACTCTGGGGCCAACGTCCTGACTTTC
TRBJ2-3 | NA | NA | TRBV18 | CASSPRTKTTDTQYF | TGTGCCAGCTCACCTCGGACTAAAACCACAGATACGCAGTATTTT
TRBJ1-1 | TRBD1 | NA | TRBV7-9 | CASSLATGQGNTEAFF | TGTGCCAGCAGCTTAGCCACGGGACAGGGGAACACTGAAGCTTTCTTT
TRBJ1-3 | NA | few | TRBV2 | CASSEGLQGRNTIYF | TGTGCCAGCAGTGAAGGTTTACAGGGCCGAAACACCATATATTTT
TRBJ2-1 | TRBD1 | NA | TRBV27 | CASGRTGSYNEQFF | TGTGCCAGCGGTAGGACAGGCTCCTACAATGAGCAGTTCTTC
TRBJ2-5 | TRBD2 | NA | TRBV5-1 | CASSLTSGGAETQYF | TGCGCCAGCAGCTTGACTAGCGGGGGGGCAGAGACCCAGTACTTC
TRBJ1-1 | NA | NA | TRBV5-1 | CASIQTDTEAFF | TGCGCCAGCATTCAGACAGACACTGAAGCTTTCTTT
TRBJ2-5 | NA | NA | TRBV5-1 | CASSFRLGETQYF | TGCGCCAGCAGCTTCCGCCTCGGGGAGACCCAGTACTTC
TRBJ2-7 | TRBD2 | once | TRBV12-3/TRBV12-4 | CASSFGTSGEQYF | TGTGCCAGCAGTTTCGGGACTAGCGGCGAGCAGTACTTC
TRBJ2-5 | TRBD2 | NA | TRBV5-1 | CASSLRLAAEETQYF | TGCGCCAGCAGCTTGCGACTAGCGGCCGAAGAGACCCAGTACTTC
TRBJ2-1 | TRBD2 | NA | TRBV3-1/TRBV3-2 | CASSRTRLAGYNEQFF | TGTGCCAGCAGCCGGACTAGGCTAGCGGGTTACAATGAGCAGTTCTTC
TRBJ1-2 | TRBD1 | NA | TRBV5-6 | CASSSLAAGGAGGYTF | TGTGCCAGCAGCTCCCTGGCGGCAGGGGGAGCGGGTGGCTACACCTTC
TRBJ1-2 | NA | NA | TRBV4-3 | CASSQDQATVYGYTF | TGCGCCAGCAGCCAAGATCAAGCAACAGTCTATGGCTACACCTTC
TRBJ2-1 | TRBD2 | NA | TRBV9 | CASSVVAGVQNEQFF | TGTGCCAGCAGCGTAGTAGCGGGAGTCCAAAATGAGCAGTTCTTC
TRBJ1-2 | NA | NA | TRBV5-6 | CASSPGTGNYGYTF | TGTGCCAGCAGCCCGGGAACAGGGAACTATGGCTACACCTTC
TRBJ1-2 | TRBD1 | NA | TRBV5-1 | CASSDGQDYGYTF | TGCGCCAGCAGCGACGGACAGGACTATGGCTACACCTTC
TRBJ2-3 | NA | NA | TRBV27 | CASSLWQGFSTDTQYF | TGTGCCAGCAGTTTGTGGCAGGGTTTTAGCACAGATACGCAGTATTTT
TRBJ2-3 | NA | NA | TRBV6-2/TRBV6-3 | CASSYGAGTDTQYF | TGTGCCAGCAGTTACGGGGCTGGGACAGATACGCAGTATTTT
TRBJ2-3 | TRBD2 | NA | TRBV3-1/TRBV3-2 | CASSRSGGADTQYF | TGTGCCAGCAGCCGCAGCGGGGGGGCAGATACGCAGTATTTT
TRBJ1-1 | TRBD1 | NA | TRBV7-9 | CASSLFQGATEAFF | TGTGCCAGCAGCTTATTTCAGGGGGCGACTGAAGCTTTCTTT
TRBJ2-5 | TRBD1 | few | TRBV6-1 | CASSIQGKETQYF | TGTGCCAGCAGTATACAGGGGAAGGAGACCCAGTACTTC
TRBJ1-2 | NA | NA | TRBV5-4 | CASRPPTGLNYGYTF | TGTGCCAGCAGACCCCCGACAGGACTTAACTATGGCTACACCTTC
TRBJ2-1 | TRBD2 | NA | TRBV6-5 | CASRGTSDYNEQFF | TGTGCCAGTAGGGGGACTAGCGACTACAATGAGCAGTTCTTC
TRBJ1-5 | NA | few | TRBV9 | CASSVGSWQPQHF | TGTGCCAGCAGCGTAGGGAGTTGGCAGCCCCAGCATTTT
TRBJ2-1 | TRBD2 | NA | TRBV10-1 | CASSAISGAGSGNEQFF | TGCGCCAGCAGTGCTATATCGGGAGCGGGGAGCGGGAATGAGCAGTTCTTC
TRBJ2-2 | NA | NA | TRBV19 | CASSIEEITGELFF | TGTGCCAGTAGTATAGAGGAGATAACCGGGGAGCTGTTTTTT
TRBJ2-5 | NA | NA | TRBV5-8 | CASSYGGPWETQYF | TGTGCCAGCAGCTATGGAGGCCCGTGGGAGACCCAGTACTTC
TRBJ1-1 | NA | once | TRBV19 | CASSPPGLRVKDTEAFF | TGTGCCAGTAGTCCCCCGGGTTTACGGGTAAAAGACACTGAAGCTTTCTTT
TRBJ2-2 | NA | NA | TRBV5-4 | CATRGATLNTGELFF | TGTGCCACCCGGGGAGCGACCCTAAACACCGGGGAGCTGTTTTTT
TRBJ2-3 | TRBD1 | once | TRBV7-8 | CASSTTIRGSLSTDTQYF | TGTGCCAGCAGCACAACCATCAGGGGGAGTTTGTCCACAGATACGCAGTATTTT
TRBJ1-2 | TRBD1 | NA | TRBV19 | CASSIRTGGNYGYTF | TGTGCCAGTAGTATACGGACAGGGGGCAACTATGGCTACACCTTC
TRBJ1-3 | NA | NA | TRBV3-1/TRBV3-2 | CASSGGKGNTIYF | TGTGCCAGCAGCGGGGGGAAGGGAAACACCATATATTTT
TRBJ1-2 | TRBD1 | few | TRBV7-2 | CASSLALDRGNYGYTF | TGTGCCAGCAGCTTAGCTCTCGACAGGGGGAACTATGGCTACACCTTC
TRBJ2-7 | TRBD1 | NA | TRBV6-2/TRBV6-3 | CASSYTHTQGAYEQYF | TGTGCCAGCAGTTACACCCACACCCAGGGGGCCTACGAGCAGTACTTC
TRBJ1-2 | NA | NA | TRBV9 | CASSVDPGADYGYTF | TGTGCCAGCAGCGTAGATCCAGGGGCTGACTATGGCTACACCTTC
TRBJ1-6 | TRBD1 | few | TRBV6-5 | CASSSKTGANSPLHF | TGTGCCAGCAGTTCAAAGACAGGGGCTAATTCACCCCTCCACTTT
TRBJ2-7 | NA | NA | TRBV7-9 | CASSLAGGYEQYF | TGTGCCAGCAGCTTAGCAGGGGGCTACGAGCAGTACTTC
TRBJ2-3 | TRBD2 | NA | TRBV10-3 | CAISEGVAGGDTQYF | TGTGCCATCAGTGAAGGGGTAGCGGGGGGAGATACGCAGTATTTT
TRBJ1-1 | TRBD1 | NA | TRBV10-3 | CAIRGGTGNTEAFF | TGTGCCATCAGGGGGGGGACAGGGAACACTGAAGCTTTCTTT
TRBJ2-2 | NA | NA | TRBV6-5 | CASSYTRGGTGELFF | TGTGCCAGCAGTTACACGAGGGGGGGAACCGGGGAGCTGTTTTTT
TRBJ1-1 | TRBD1 | once | TRBV25-1 | CASSESGTVNTEAFF | TGTGCCAGCAGTGAATCCGGGACAGTAAACACTGAAGCTTTCTTT
TRBJ1-2 | TRBD1 | NA | TRBV6-5 | CASSKSGGRALGYTF | TGTGCCAGCAGTAAATCAGGGGGCCGGGCCTTGGGCTACACCTTC
TRBJ1-2 | TRBD1 | few | TRBV9 | CASSVQGGWGYTF | TGTGCCAGCAGCGTCCAGGGGGGCTGGGGCTACACCTTC
TRBJ2-5 | NA | NA | TRBV18 | CASSPPTSRQETQYF | TGTGCCAGCTCACCCCCTACGTCCAGGCAAGAGACCCAGTACTTC
TRBJ1-1 | NA | NA | TRBV3-1/TRBV3-2 | CASSQDRGGTEAFF | TGTGCCAGCAGCCAAGATAGAGGGGGCACTGAAGCTTTCTTT
TRBJ2-2 | NA | few | TRBV7-3 | CASSLVIASGTGELFF | TGTGCCAGCAGCTTAGTGATTGCGTCTGGCACCGGGGAGCTGTTTTTT
TRBJ2-2 | NA | NA | TRBV11-2 | CASSLEGGRSGELFF | TGTGCCAGCAGCCTCGAGGGGGGGCGGTCAGGGGAGCTGTTTTTT
TRBJ1-4 | NA | NA | TRBV19 | CASRSQGLGIEKLFF | TGTGCCAGTAGATCCCAGGGTTTGGGGATTGAAAAACTGTTTTTT
TRBJ2-7 | NA | NA | TRBV25-1 | CASRHGGSYEQYF | TGTGCCAGCAGACACGGCGGCTCCTACGAGCAGTACTTC